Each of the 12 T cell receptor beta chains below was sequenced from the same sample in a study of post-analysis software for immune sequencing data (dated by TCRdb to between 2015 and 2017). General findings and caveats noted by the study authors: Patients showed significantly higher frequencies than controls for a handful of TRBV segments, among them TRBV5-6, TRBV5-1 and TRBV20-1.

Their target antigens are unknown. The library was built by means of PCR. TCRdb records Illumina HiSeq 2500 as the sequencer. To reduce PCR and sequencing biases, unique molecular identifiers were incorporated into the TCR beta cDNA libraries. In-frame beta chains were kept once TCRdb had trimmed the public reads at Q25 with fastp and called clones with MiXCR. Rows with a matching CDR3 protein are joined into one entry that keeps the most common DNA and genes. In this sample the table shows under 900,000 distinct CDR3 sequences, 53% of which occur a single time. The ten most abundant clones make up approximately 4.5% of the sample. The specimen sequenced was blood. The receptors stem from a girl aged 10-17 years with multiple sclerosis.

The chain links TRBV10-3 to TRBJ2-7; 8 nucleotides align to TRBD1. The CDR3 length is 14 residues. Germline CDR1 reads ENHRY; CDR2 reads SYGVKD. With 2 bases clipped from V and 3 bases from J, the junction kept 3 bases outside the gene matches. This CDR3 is CAISEGQGNYEQYF. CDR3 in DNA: TGTGCCATCAGTGAGGGACAGGGAAACTACGAGCAGTACTTC.

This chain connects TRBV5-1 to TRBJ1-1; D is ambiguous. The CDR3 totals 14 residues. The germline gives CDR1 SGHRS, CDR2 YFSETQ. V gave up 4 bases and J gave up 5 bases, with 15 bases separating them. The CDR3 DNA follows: TGCGCCAGCAGCACCCTGGACCGGGGAACTGAAGCTTTCTTT. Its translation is CASSTLDRGTEAFF.

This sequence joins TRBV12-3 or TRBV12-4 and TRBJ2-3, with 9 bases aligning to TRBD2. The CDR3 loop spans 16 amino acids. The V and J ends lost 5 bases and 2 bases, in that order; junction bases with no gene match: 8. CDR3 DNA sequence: TGTGCCAGCAGTCCTATAGCGGGAGAGCACACAGATACGCAGTATTTT. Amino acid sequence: CASSPIAGEHTDTQYF.

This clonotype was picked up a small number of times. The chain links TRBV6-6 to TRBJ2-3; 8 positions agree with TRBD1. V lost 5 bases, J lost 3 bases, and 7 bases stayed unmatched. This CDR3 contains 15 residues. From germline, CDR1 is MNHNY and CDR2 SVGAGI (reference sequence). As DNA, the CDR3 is TGTGCCAGCAGTGCCCGGGACAGGATTACAGATACGCAGTATTTT. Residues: CASSARDRITDTQYF.

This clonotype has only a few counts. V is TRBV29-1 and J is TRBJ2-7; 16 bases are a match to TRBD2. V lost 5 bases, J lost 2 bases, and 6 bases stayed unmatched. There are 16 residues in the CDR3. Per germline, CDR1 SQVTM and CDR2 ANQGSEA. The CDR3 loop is CSVTTGTSGRAYEQYF. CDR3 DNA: TGCAGCGTTACAACCGGGACTAGCGGGAGGGCCTACGAGCAGTACTTC.

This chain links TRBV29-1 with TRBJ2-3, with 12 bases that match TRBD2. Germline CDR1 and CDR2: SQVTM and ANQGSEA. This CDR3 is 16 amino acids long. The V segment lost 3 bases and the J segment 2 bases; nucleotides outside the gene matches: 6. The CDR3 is CSVDGTSGSPTDTQYF. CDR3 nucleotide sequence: TGCAGCGTTGATGGGACTAGCGGGTCACCCACAGATACGCAGTATTTT.

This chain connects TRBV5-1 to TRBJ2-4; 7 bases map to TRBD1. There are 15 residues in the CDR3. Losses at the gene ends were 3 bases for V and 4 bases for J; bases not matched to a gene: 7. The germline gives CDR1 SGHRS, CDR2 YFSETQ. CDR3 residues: CASSSEGQRKNIQYF. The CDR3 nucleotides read TGCGCCAGCAGCTCAGAGGGACAGCGAAAAAACATTCAGTACTTC.

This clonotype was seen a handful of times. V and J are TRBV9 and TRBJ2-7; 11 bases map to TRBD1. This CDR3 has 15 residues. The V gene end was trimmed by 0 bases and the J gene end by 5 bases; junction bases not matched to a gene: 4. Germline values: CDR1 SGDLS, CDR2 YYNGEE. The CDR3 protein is CASSVEGQGDDEQYF. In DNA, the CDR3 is TGTGCCAGCAGCGTAGAGGGACAGGGGGACGACGAGCAGTACTTC.

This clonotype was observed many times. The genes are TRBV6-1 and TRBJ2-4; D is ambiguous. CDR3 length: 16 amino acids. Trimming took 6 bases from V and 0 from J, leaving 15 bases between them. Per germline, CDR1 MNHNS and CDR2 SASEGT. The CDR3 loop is CASRLDPAGAKNIQYF. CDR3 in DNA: TGTGCCAGCAGACTCGACCCGGCCGGAGCCAAAAACATTCAGTACTTC.

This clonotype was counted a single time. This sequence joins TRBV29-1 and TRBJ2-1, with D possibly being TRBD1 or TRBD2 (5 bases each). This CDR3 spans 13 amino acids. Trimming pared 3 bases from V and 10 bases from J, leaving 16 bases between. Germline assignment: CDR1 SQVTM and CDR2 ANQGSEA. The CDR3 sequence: CSVDLGVGDEQFF. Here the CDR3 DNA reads TGCAGCGTTGACTTGGGGGTGGGGGACGAGCAGTTCTTC.

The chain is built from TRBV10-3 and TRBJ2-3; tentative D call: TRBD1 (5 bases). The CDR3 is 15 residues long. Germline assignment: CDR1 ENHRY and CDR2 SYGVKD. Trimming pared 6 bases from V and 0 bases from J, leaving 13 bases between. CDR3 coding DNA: TGTGCCATCAGACCTGGGGCGGCTAGCACAGATACGCAGTATTTT. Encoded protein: CAIRPGAASTDTQYF.

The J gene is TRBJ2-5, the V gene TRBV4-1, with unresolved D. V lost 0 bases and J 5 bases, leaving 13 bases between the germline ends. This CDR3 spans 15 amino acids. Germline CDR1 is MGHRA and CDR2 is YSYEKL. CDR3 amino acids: CASSQDQVPAETQYF. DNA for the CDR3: TGCGCCAGCAGCCAAGATCAAGTCCCTGCGGAGACCCAGTACTTC.